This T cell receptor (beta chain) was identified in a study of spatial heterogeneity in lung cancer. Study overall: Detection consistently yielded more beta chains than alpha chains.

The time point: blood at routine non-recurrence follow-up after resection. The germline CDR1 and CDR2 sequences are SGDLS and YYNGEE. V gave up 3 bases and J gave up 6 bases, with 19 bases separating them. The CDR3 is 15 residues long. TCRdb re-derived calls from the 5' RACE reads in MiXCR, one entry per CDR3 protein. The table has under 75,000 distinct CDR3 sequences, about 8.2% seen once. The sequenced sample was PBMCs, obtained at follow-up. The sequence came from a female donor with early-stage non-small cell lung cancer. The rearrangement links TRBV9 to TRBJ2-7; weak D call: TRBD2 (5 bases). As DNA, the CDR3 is TGTGCCAGCAGCGCAGGACTCCGTGGGGTAGGCGAGCAGTACTTC. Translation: CASSAGLRGVGEQYF.